These 26 T cell receptor beta chains were all obtained from the same sample, sequenced in a study of shared clonotypes between healthy human individuals. The data were produced by immunoSEQ multiplex PCR, yet TCRdb's version contains in-frame clones alone and is incomplete. This table has some 530,000 clones, about 78% appearing once. What was sequenced was PBMCs. These receptors were collected from a woman aged 40 to 50 in good health. Some clones in this sample may be carry-over from other donors' samples.

Comments on this clone: One junction end disagrees with the germline gene, perhaps due to a read error. The sample carries other DNA sequences with the same CDR3. The CDR3 DNA reads TGCAGCGTTGACCCCGGGAACACCGGAGAGCTGTTTTTT. As protein: CSVDPGNTGELFF. The chain carries TRBV29-1 and TRBJ2-2; D is possibly TRBD2 (5 bases). CDR1 and CDR2 (germline): SQVTM, ANQGSEA. The CDR3 runs to 13 residues.

The chain uses TRBV5-1 and TRBJ2-7; D unclear. The CDR3 has 14 residues. The V and J ends lost 2 bases and 3 bases respectively, with 12 bases between them. The germline CDR1 and CDR2 sequences are SGHRS and YFSETQ. CDR3 sequence reads: CASSFRGFLYEQYF. The CDR3 DNA sequence: TGCGCCAGCAGCTTCCGCGGCTTCCTCTACGAGCAGTACTTC.

This clone was counted only a few times. The chain is built from TRBV5-6 and TRBJ2-7; TRBD2 agrees at 7 bases. The CDR3 runs 14 residues. Germline V gene lookup returns CDR1 SGHDT and CDR2 YYEEEE. V lost 0 bases and J lost 2; bases outside the gene matches: 2. The CDR3 sequence: CASSLVGGTYEQYF. As DNA, the CDR3 is TGTGCCAGCAGCTTGGTGGGGGGGACCTACGAGCAGTACTTC. Together with reference TRBV5-6 and TRBJ2-7, the CDR3 gives the full variable domain: DAGVTQSPTHLIKTRGQQVTLRCSPKSGHDTVSWYQQALGQGPQFIFQYYEEEERQRGNFPDRFSGHQFPNYSSELNVNALLLGDSALYLCASSLVGGTYEQYFGPGTRLTVT.

This clone has a single count. The rearrangement joins TRBV5-1 to TRBJ2-3; D may be TRBD1 (5 bases). CDR1 and CDR2 from the germline V gene are SGHRS and YFSETQ. This CDR3 is built from 15 residues. The ends were cut back, 7 bases at V and 4 bases at J, with 19 bases in the middle. CDR3 in DNA: TGCGCCAGCTCCGGAGTAGCTGGGGCGCCAGATACGCAGTATTTT. It specifies CASSGVAGAPDTQYF.

The chain is built from TRBV5-1 and TRBJ2-7; 7 bases match TRBD2. The J segment lost 0 bases and the V segment lost 5 bases, leaving 5 bases of the junction unmatched. The CDR3 runs to 14 residues. Germline V gene sequence: CDR1 SGHRS, CDR2 YFSETQ. CDR3 sequence (DNA): TGCGCCAGCAGTCGAGCGGGGACCTCCTACGAGCAGTACTTC. It yields the protein CASSRAGTSYEQYF.

The CDR3 bases are TGTGCCAGCAAGGGCGGGACGGCAGATACGCAGTATTTT. It specifies CASKGGTADTQYF. The J gene is TRBJ2-3, the V gene TRBV9, with TRBD2 as a possible D gene (6 bases). This CDR3 spans 13 amino acids. Trimming took 6 bases from V and 4 from J, leaving 12 bases between them. Germline V gene lookup returns CDR1 SGDLS and CDR2 YYNGEE.

This chain uses TRBV28 with TRBJ1-5; the D is unclear. Germline CDR1 reads MDHEN; CDR2 reads SYDVKM. Trimming shortened V by 7 bases and J by 7 bases, and 11 bases separated the two germline ends. This CDR3 spans 12 amino acids. CDR3 bases: TGTGCCAGCAATGGATACGGGCAGCCCCAGCATTTT. Protein product: CASNGYGQPQHF.

The chain joins TRBV6-1 to TRBJ2-7; 9 nucleotides match TRBD1. The length of the CDR3 is 14 residues. CDR1 and CDR2 (germline): MNHNS, SASEGT. V was clipped by 5 bases and J by 2 bases; unmatched bases: 4. The CDR3 DNA reads TGTGCCAGCAGTAAGGACAGGGGAACCTACGAGCAGTACTTC. As protein: CASSKDRGTYEQYF.

The chain uses TRBV11-3 and TRBJ2-1; perhaps TRBD2 as D (6 bases). Trimming left V 5 bases short and J 9 bases short, with 20 bases between. This CDR3 is 15 amino acids long. Germline CDR1 reads SGHNT; CDR2 reads YENEEA. CDR3 region: CASSPLGGIDSEQFF. CDR3 nucleotide sequence: TGTGCCAGCAGCCCTTTGGGGGGAATTGATAGTGAGCAGTTCTTC.

This clone appeared a single time. The V gene is TRBV6-1, the J gene TRBJ1-4; D is undetermined. Germline V gene sequence: CDR1 MNHNS, CDR2 SASEGT. This CDR3 has 15 residues. V gave up 1 base and J gave up 0 bases, with 6 bases separating them. Written as DNA, the CDR3 is TGTGCCAGCAGTGAAGGCGGCGCAACTAATGAAAAACTGTTTTTT. Amino acids: CASSEGGATNEKLFF.

The table lists this clone with a few counts. V and J are TRBV7-2 and TRBJ1-1, with 8 positions matching TRBD1. This CDR3 has 13 residues. CDR1 and CDR2 (germline): SGHTA, FQGNSA. The ends lost 0 bases at V and 10 bases at J; junction bases unmatched: 4. For the CDR3, the DNA is TGTGCCAGCAGCTTAGCAGGACAGGGTTCAGCTTTCTTT. It translates to CASSLAGQGSAFF. Variable domain in full (rest from reference TRBV7-2 and TRBJ1-1): GAGVSQSPSNKVTEKGKDVELRCDPISGHTALYWYRQSLGQGLEFLIYFQGNSAPDKSGLPSDRFSAERTGGSVSTLTIQRTQQEDSAVYLCASSLAGQGSAFFGQGTRLTVV.

The chain uses TRBV19 and TRBJ1-1, with no clear D. This CDR3 region has 13 residues. From germline, CDR1 is LNHDA and CDR2 SQIVND (reference sequence). The V end was cut by 3 bases, the J end by 3 bases, with 8 bases between. The CDR3 DNA is TGTGCCAGTAGTATTCCTCCCCACACTGAAGCTTTCTTT. Protein product: CASSIPPHTEAFF.

The chain links TRBV6-5 to TRBJ2-7, with D perhaps given as TRBD1 or TRBD2 (6 bases each). This CDR3 has 12 amino acids. The germline V gene encodes CDR1 MNHEY and CDR2 SVGAGI. V lost 6 bases and J lost 7, with 13 bases in between. For the CDR3, the DNA is TGTGCCAGCAGGGCGACTAGGGGGGAGCAGTACTTC. This codes for CASRATRGEQYF.

This clone was seen a handful of times. The CDR3 loop is CASRPGGGGYNEQFF. The CDR3 DNA is TGTGCCAGCAGGCCCGGGGGCGGGGGTTACAATGAGCAGTTCTTC. The chain carries TRBV27 and TRBJ2-1; tentatively, D is TRBD2 (7 bases). Germline V gene sequence: CDR1 MNHEY, CDR2 SMNVEV (reference sequence). V lost 6 bases and J 4 bases, leaving 16 bases between the germline ends. The CDR3 runs to 15 residues.

The genes are TRBV9 and TRBJ2-3, with TRBD1 identical over 7 bases. The length of the CDR3 is 15 residues. V lost 4 bases, J lost 2 bases, and 7 bases stayed unmatched. The germline CDR1 and CDR2 sequences are SGDLS and YYNGEE. The CDR3 sequence: CASSLQGTLTDTQYF. Here the CDR3 DNA reads TGTGCCAGCAGCTTACAGGGGACCCTCACAGATACGCAGTATTTT.

This chain joins TRBV28 and TRBJ1-1; D call uncertain. V was cut by 3 bases and J by 4 bases, with 9 bases left in between. The germline gives CDR1 MDHEN, CDR2 SYDVKM. The CDR3 contains 13 residues. CDR3 region: CASSFQETTEAFF. CDR3 sequence (DNA): TGTGCCAGCAGTTTTCAGGAGACCACTGAAGCTTTCTTT.

The CDR3 loop reads CASSLEVSGTYEQYF. The CDR3 DNA reads as TGTGCCAGCAGCTTAGAGGTTAGCGGGACCTACGAGCAGTACTTC. V and J are TRBV7-2 and TRBJ2-7, with TRBD2 identical over 8 bases. Trimming took 1 base from V and 2 from J; bases not matched to a gene: 4. This CDR3 comprises 15 residues. Germline lookup yields CDR1 SGHTA and CDR2 FQGNSA.

This clone was detected only a few times. This probably arose from a read error, given a far larger clone one base away. Other DNA sequences from this sample encode an identical CDR3 as well. The chain has TRBV5-4 and TRBJ2-3, with D maybe TRBD2 (6 bases). Trimming cost V 4 bases and J 0 bases, with 15 bases left between them. CDR1 is SGHNT, CDR2 YYREEE, per germline (reference sequence). The CDR3 sequence is 16 residues long. The CDR3 loop reads CASSRGSGGSTDTQYF. CDR3 DNA sequence: TGTGCCAGCAGCCGCGGCTCCGGGGGTAGCACAGATACGCAGTATTTT.

The rearrangement links TRBV27 to TRBJ1-6; D is unclear. This CDR3 comprises 15 residues. The germline V gene encodes CDR1 MNHEY and CDR2 SMNVEV (reference sequence). Between the trimmed V and J ends, which lost 6 bases and 6 bases, there was a span of 15 bases. The CDR3 bases are TGTGCCAGCAGCTTAACGGACGCCCGTAATTCACCCCTCCACTTT. It translates to CASSLTDARNSPLHF.

The rearrangement uses TRBV30 and TRBJ2-1, with D perhaps assigned TRBD1 or TRBD2 (5 bases each). CDR1 and CDR2 (germline): GTSNPN, SVGIG (reference sequence). Trimming took off 2 bases at V and 7 bases at J, with 12 bases between the two ends. The CDR3 consists of 13 residues. The CDR3 loop reads CAWSWLAGNEQFF. The DNA of the CDR3 is TGTGCCTGGAGTTGGCTAGCAGGGAATGAGCAGTTCTTC. Drawing the rest from reference TRBV30 and TRBJ2-1, the complete variable domain is SQTIHQWPATLVQPVGSPLSLECTVEGTSNPNLYWYRQAAGRGLQLLFYSVGIGQISSEVPQNLSASRPQDRQFILSSKKLLLSDSGFYLCAWSWLAGNEQFFGPGTRLTVL.

The chain uses TRBV30 and TRBJ1-1; no definite D call. This CDR3 is 14 amino acids long. Per the germline V gene, CDR1 is GTSNPN and CDR2 is SVGIG (reference sequence). V lost 8 bases to trimming and J lost 0 bases, with 16 bases between them. The CDR3 region has the DNA TGTGCCGGGCTACGGATGGGAATGAACACTGAAGCTTTCTTT. Amino acids: CAGLRMGMNTEAFF.

The chain carries TRBV28 and TRBJ2-7; D remains unclear. Trimming stripped 5 bases from V and 0 bases from J, with 11 bases between. Germline V gives CDR1 MDHEN, CDR2 SYDVKM. The CDR3 is made up of 14 amino acids. CDR3 amino acids: CASSTWVSSYEQYF. In DNA, the CDR3 is TGTGCCAGCAGTACCTGGGTATCCTCCTACGAGCAGTACTTC.

Details on this clone: Lacking the conserved final phenylalanine or tryptophan, this CDR3 likely reflects a read error. The V and J genes are TRBV29-1 and TRBJ2-7; 10 bases line up with TRBD2. This CDR3 comprises 12 residues. V dropped 4 bases and J dropped 9; count of bases not matched to a gene: 6. Per the germline V gene, CDR1 is SQVTM and CDR2 is ANQGSEA. DNA for the CDR3: TGCAGCGTTGGGGCTAGCGGGAGCCCGCAGTACCTC. Its translation is CSVGASGSPQYL.

This chain joins TRBV4-2 and TRBJ2-1; D possibly corresponds to TRBD2 (6 bases). The germline V gene encodes CDR1 LGHNA and CDR2 YNFKEQ. The V end was cut by 4 bases, the J end by 0 bases, with 22 bases between. The CDR3 runs 19 residues. This CDR3 is CASSLLKGISGSSYNEQFF. CDR3 DNA: TGTGCCAGCAGCCTCCTCAAGGGTATTAGCGGAAGCTCCTACAATGAGCAGTTCTTC.

This clone occurred a few times. V gene TRBV10-3 combines with J gene TRBJ1-1; 9 nucleotides align to TRBD1. The CDR3 consists of 15 residues. Germline CDR1 reads ENHRY; CDR2 reads SYGVKD. J lost 7 bases, V lost 0 bases, and 6 bases had no gene match. The DNA of the CDR3 is TGTGCCATCAGTGAGTCGGTTGCGGGACAGGGTGAAGCTTTCTTT. It specifies CAISESVAGQGEAFF.

This clone was detected only a few times. Other DNA sequences within the sample encode an identical CDR3. In DNA, the CDR3 is TGCGCCAGCTCTACAGGGGGTCGGGAGACCCAGTACTTC. It translates to CASSTGGRETQYF. This rearrangement joins TRBV5-1 to TRBJ2-5; 8 nucleotides align to TRBD1. Germline V gene data show CDR1 as SGHRS and CDR2 as YFSETQ. Losses at the gene ends were 7 bases for V and 5 bases for J; bases not matched to a gene: 7. This CDR3 region has 13 residues.